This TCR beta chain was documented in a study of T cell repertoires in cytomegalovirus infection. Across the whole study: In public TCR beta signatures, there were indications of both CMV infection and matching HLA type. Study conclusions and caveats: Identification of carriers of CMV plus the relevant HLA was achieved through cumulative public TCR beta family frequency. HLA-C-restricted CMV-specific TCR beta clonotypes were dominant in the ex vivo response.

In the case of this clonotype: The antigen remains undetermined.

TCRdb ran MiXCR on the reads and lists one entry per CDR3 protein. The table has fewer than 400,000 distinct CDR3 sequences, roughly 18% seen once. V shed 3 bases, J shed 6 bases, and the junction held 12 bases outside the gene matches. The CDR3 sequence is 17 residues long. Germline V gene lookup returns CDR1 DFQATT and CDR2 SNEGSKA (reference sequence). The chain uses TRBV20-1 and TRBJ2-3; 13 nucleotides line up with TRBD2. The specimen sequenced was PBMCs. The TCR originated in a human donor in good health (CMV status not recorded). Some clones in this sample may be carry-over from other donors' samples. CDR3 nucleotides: TGCAGTGCTAGGTTCCTGGGACTAGCGGGACCCCCGGATACGCAGTATTTT. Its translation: CSARFLGLAGPPDTQYF.